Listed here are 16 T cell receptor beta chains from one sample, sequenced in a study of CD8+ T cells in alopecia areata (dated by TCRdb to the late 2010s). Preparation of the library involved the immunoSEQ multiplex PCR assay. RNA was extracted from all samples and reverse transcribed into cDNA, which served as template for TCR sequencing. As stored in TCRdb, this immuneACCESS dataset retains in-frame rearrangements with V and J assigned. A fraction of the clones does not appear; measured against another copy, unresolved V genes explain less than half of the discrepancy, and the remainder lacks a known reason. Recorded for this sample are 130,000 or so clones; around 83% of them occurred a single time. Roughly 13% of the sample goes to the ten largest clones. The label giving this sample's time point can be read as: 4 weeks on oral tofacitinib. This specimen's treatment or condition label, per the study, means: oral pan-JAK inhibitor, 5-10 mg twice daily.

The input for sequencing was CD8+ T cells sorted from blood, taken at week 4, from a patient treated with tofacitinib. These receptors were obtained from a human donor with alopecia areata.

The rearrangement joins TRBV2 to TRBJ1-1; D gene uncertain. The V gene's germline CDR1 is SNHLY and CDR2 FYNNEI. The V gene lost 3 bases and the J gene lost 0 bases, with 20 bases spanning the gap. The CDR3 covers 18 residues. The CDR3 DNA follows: TGTGCCAGCAGTGACCCAAGTACCGGGGTGGTCGTGAACACTGAAGCTTTCTTT. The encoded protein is CASSDPSTGVVVNTEAFF.

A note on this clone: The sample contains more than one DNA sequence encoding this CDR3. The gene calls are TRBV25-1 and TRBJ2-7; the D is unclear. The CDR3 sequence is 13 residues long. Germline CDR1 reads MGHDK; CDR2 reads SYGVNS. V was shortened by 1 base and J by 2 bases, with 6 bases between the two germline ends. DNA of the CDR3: TGTGCCAGCAGTGAATCTGGGCCCTACGAGCAGTACTTC. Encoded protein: CASSESGPYEQYF.

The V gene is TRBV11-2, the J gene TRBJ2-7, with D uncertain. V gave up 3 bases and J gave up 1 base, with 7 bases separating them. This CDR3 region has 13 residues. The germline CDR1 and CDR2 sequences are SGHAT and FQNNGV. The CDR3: CASSFLRSYEQYF. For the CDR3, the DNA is TGTGCCAGCAGCTTCCTCCGATCCTACGAGCAGTACTTC. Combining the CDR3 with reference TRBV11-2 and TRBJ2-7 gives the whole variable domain EAGVAQSPRYKIIEKRQSVAFWCNPISGHATLYWYQQILGQGPKLLIQFQNNGVVDDSQLPKDRFSAERLKGVDSTLKIQPAKLEDSAVYLCASSFLRSYEQYFGPGTRLTVT.

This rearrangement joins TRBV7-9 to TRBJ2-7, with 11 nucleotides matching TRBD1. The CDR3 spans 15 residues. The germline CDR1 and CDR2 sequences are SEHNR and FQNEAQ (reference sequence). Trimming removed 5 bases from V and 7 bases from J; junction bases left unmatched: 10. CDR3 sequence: CASSTGQGASGEQYF. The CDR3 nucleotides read TGTGCCAGCAGCACCGGACAGGGGGCATCGGGGGAGCAGTACTTC.

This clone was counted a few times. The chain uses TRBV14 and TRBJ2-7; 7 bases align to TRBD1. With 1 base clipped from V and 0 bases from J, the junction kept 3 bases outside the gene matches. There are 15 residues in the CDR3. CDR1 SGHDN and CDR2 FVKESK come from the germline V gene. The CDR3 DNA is TGTGCCAGCAGCCAAGGGACAGGCCGCTCCTACGAGCAGTACTTC. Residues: CASSQGTGRSYEQYF.

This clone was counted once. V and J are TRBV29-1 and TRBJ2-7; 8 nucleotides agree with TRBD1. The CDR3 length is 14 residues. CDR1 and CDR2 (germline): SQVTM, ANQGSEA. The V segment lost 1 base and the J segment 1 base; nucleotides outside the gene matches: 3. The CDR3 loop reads CSVEGTGRSYEQYF. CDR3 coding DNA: TGCAGCGTTGAAGGGACAGGGAGGTCCTACGAGCAGTACTTC.

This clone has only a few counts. The CDR3 region is CASSQGTTRTDTQYF. DNA for the CDR3: TGTGCCAGCAGCCAGGGGACTACCCGCACAGATACGCAGTATTTT. This sequence joins TRBV7-2 and TRBJ2-3; weak D call: TRBD2 (7 bases). In germline, CDR1 is SGHTA, CDR2 FQGNSA. V lost 5 bases and J 1 base, leaving 13 bases between the germline ends. The CDR3 runs to 15 residues.

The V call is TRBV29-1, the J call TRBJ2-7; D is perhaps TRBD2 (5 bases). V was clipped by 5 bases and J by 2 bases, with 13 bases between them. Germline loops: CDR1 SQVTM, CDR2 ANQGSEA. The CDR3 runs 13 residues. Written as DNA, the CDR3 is TGCAGCGTTCGGGAACCGGCGGCCTACGAGCAGTACTTC. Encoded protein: CSVREPAAYEQYF.

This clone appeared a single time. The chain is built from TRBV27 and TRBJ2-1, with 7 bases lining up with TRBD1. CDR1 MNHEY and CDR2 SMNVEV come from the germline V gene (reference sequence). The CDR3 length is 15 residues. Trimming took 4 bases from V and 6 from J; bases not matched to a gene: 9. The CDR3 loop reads CASSWGQGVGNEQFF. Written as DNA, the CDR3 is TGTGCCAGCAGTTGGGGGCAGGGGGTGGGCAATGAGCAGTTCTTC.

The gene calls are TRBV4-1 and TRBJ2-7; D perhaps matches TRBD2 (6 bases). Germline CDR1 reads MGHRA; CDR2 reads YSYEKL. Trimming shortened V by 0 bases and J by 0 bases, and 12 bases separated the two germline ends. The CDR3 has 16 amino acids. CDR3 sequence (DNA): TGCGCCAGCAGCCAAGAGGGACTGCCTTACTCCTACGAGCAGTACTTC. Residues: CASSQEGLPYSYEQYF.

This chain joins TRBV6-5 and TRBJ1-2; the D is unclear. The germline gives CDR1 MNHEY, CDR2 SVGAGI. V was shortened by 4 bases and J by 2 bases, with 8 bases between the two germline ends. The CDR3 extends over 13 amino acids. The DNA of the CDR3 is TGTGCCAGCAGTTCCTCGGAAAACTATGGCTACACCTTC. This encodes CASSSSENYGYTF.

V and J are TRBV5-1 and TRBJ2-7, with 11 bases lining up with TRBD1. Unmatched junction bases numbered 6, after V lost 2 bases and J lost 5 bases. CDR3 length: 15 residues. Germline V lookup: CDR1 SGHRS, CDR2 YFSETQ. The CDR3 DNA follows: TGCGCCAGCAGCTTCACCGGGACAGGGGGGGACGAGCAGTACTTC. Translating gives CASSFTGTGGDEQYF.

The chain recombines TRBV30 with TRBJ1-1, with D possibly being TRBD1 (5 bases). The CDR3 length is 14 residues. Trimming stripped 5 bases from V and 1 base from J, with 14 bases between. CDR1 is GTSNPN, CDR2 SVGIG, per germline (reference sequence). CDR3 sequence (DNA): TGTGCCTGGTCTCTGGGACGCTCGAACACTGAAGCTTTCTTT. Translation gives CAWSLGRSNTEAFF.

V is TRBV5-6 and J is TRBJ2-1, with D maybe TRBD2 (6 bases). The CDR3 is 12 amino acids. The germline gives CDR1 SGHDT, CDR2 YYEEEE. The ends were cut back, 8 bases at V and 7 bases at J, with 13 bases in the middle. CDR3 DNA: TGTGCCAGTGCACTGGAGGGGAATGAGCAGTTCTTC. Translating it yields CASALEGNEQFF.

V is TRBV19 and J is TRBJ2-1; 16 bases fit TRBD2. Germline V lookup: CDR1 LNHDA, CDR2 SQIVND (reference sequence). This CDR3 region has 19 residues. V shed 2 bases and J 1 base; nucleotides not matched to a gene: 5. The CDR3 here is CASSITGLAGGGSYNEQFF. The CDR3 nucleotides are TGTGCCAGTAGTATAACGGGACTAGCGGGAGGGGGGTCCTACAATGAGCAGTTCTTC.

In DNA, the CDR3 is TGTGCCAGCTCATGGACAGGGGCCGAAGCTTTCTTT. This translates into CASSWTGAEAFF. The chain recombines TRBV18 with TRBJ1-1, with 9 positions matching TRBD1. Looked up from germline, CDR1 is KGHSH and CDR2 is LQKENI. J was trimmed by 8 bases and V by 5 bases; bases with no gene match: 3. The CDR3 is 12 residues long.